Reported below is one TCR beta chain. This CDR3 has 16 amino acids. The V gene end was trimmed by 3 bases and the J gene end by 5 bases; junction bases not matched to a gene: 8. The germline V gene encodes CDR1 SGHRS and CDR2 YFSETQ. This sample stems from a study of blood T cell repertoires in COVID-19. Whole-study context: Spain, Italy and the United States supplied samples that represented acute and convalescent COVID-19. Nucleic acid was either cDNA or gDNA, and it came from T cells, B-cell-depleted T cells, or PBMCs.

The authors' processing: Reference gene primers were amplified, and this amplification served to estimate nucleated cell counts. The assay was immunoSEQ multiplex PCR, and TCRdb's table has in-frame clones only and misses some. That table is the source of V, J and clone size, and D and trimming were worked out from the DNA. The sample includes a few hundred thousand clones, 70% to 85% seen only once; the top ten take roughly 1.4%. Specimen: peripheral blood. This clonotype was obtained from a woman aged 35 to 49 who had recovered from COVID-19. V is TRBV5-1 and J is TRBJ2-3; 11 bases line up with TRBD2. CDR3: CASSSVAGGQGDTQYF. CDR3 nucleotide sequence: TGCGCCAGCAGCTCCGTAGCGGGGGGGCAAGGAGATACGCAGTATTTT.